This T cell receptor beta chain was found in a study of T cell repertoires in cytomegalovirus infection. Study-level background: Recently identified HLA-C-restricted CMV epitopes were among the peptides used.

Points on this clonotype: Its antigen is not known.

TCRdb redid the calling of the reads with MiXCR, one entry per CDR3 protein. Of about 570,000 distinct CDR3 sequences in the sample, roughly 42% are singletons; the top ten hold around 48%. The CDR3 covers 16 residues. Trimming cost V 3 bases and J 0 bases, with 9 bases left between them. From germline, CDR1 is LNHDA and CDR2 SQIVND (reference sequence). This TCR came from a human donor in good health (CMV status not recorded). Some clones in this sample may be carry-over from other donors' samples. The rearrangement links TRBV19 to TRBJ1-6; D is unresolved. The input for sequencing was cultured PBMCs, taken from culture after CMV antigen stimulation. The CDR3 loop is CASSIRTSSYNSPLHF. The CDR3 nucleotides are TGTGCCAGTAGTATTCGTACGAGCTCCTATAATTCACCCCTCCACTTT.